Following are 13 T cell receptor beta chains from one sample sequenced in a study of shared clonotypes between healthy human individuals. CD8 cells regarded as naive lacked CD45RO, were positively chosen for CCR7, and omitted terminally differentiated effector memory CD45RA+ cells. Sequenced by immunoSEQ multiplex PCR; TCRdb stores in-frame clones only, minus some. The data hold about 2.2 million clones, with 90% to 95% observed a single time. The sequencing sample was made of naive CD8+ T cells from PBMCs. The receptors were gathered from a young man in good health. Some clones in this sample may be carry-over from other donors' samples.

V is TRBV11-2 and J is TRBJ2-7; TRBD2 matches at 13 bases. With 4 bases clipped from V and 8 bases from J, the junction kept 2 bases outside the gene matches. Germline CDR1 SGHAT, CDR2 FQNNGV. The CDR3 sequence is 13 residues long. The CDR3 loop is CASSSTSGRKQYF. DNA for the CDR3: TGTGCCAGCAGCTCGACTAGCGGGAGGAAGCAGTACTTC. Full variable domain (missing parts from reference TRBV11-2 and TRBJ2-7): EAGVAQSPRYKIIEKRQSVAFWCNPISGHATLYWYQQILGQGPKLLIQFQNNGVVDDSQLPKDRFSAERLKGVDSTLKIQPAKLEDSAVYLCASSSTSGRKQYFGPGTRLTVT.

DNA of the CDR3: TGTGCCAGCAGCTCCGGACTTTCGGGGGCCACCGGGGAGCTGTTTTTT. This encodes CASSSGLSGATGELFF. The chain recombines TRBV5-6 with TRBJ2-2, with D perhaps being TRBD1 or TRBD2 (6 bases each). The V end was cut by 3 bases, the J end by 4 bases, with 16 bases between. The length of the CDR3 is 16 residues. CDR1 and CDR2 from the germline V gene are SGHDT and YYEEEE.

The chain has TRBV6-6 and TRBJ1-3; D gene ambiguous. The V gene's germline CDR1 is MNHNY and CDR2 SVGAGI (reference sequence). CDR3 length: 13 amino acids. V lost 2 bases and J 10 bases, leaving 12 bases between the germline ends. The CDR3 coding sequence is TGTGCCAGCAGTTACGAAAATGGTGGGACCATATATTTT. It yields the protein CASSYENGGTIYF.

The chain uses TRBV4-1 and TRBJ1-2, with 7 bases lining up with TRBD1. CDR1 MGHRA and CDR2 YSYEKL come from the germline V gene. Losses at the gene ends were 5 bases for V and 8 bases for J; bases not matched to a gene: 11. The CDR3 is 14 amino acids. The CDR3 loop reads CASSVTRGPPGYTF. The DNA of the CDR3 is TGCGCCAGCAGCGTAACAAGGGGGCCCCCCGGCTACACCTTC.

This chain joins TRBV6-1 and TRBJ2-7; 8 bases line up with TRBD2. Germline CDR1 reads MNHNS; CDR2 reads SASEGT. This CDR3 contains 15 residues. V shed 6 bases and J 3 bases; nucleotides not matched to a gene: 10. The CDR3 bases are TGTGCCAGCAGGGACGAGGCGGGAGGCTTCTACGAGCAGTACTTC. Translated, it gives CASRDEAGGFYEQYF.

This sequence joins TRBV19 and TRBJ2-7; D remains ambiguous. This CDR3 comprises 14 residues. Germline V gene data show CDR1 as LNHDA and CDR2 as SQIVND (reference sequence). V lost 3 bases and J lost 2, with 11 bases in between. The CDR3 nucleotides read TGTGCCAGTAGTATGGGCGGTGGGACCTACGAGCAGTACTTC. It encodes CASSMGGGTYEQYF.

The V gene is TRBV28, the J gene TRBJ2-1; 8 nucleotides align to TRBD2. V lost 7 bases, J lost 7 bases, and 21 bases stayed unmatched. CDR1 and CDR2 (germline): MDHEN, SYDVKM. This CDR3 region has 18 residues. CDR3 in DNA: TGTGCCAGCAAAGGCTTACAATTAGTCGGGAGGGCCGGAAATGAGCAGTTCTTC. Its translation: CASKGLQLVGRAGNEQFF. The full variable domain, in which reference TRBV28 and TRBJ2-1 provide the parts outside the CDR3, is DVKVTQSSRYLVKRTGEKVFLECVQDMDHENMFWYRQDPGLGLRLIYFSYDVKMKEKGDIPEGYSVSREKKERFSLILESASTNQTSMYLCASKGLQLVGRAGNEQFFGPGTRLTVL.

Concerning this clone: Different DNA sequences within this sample yield the same CDR3. Written as DNA, the CDR3 is TGTGCCAGCAGTTTCGGCCCCAATGAGCAGTTCTTC. Amino acids: CASSFGPNEQFF. The genes are TRBV27 and TRBJ2-1; D remains ambiguous. Germline loops: CDR1 MNHEY, CDR2 SMNVEV (reference sequence). Trimming took 3 bases from V and 6 from J, leaving 6 bases between them. The CDR3 is 12 amino acids.

This clone has only a few counts. One base away lies a much larger clone, so this may be a sequencing read error. The identical CDR3 is also encoded by other nucleotide sequences in the sample. The genes are TRBV7-8 and TRBJ2-7; tentatively, D is TRBD2 (6 bases). Germline V CDR1 and CDR2: SGHVS, FQNEAQ. The V gene lost 5 bases and the J gene lost 3 bases, with 8 bases spanning the gap. The CDR3 contains 12 residues. The CDR3 protein is CASSPGGYEQYF. In DNA, the CDR3 is TGTGCCAGCAGCCCCGGGGGCTACGAGCAGTACTTC.

The gene calls are TRBV11-2 and TRBJ1-1; D gene unclear. The germline V gene has CDR1 SGHAT and CDR2 FQNNGV. This CDR3 has 15 amino acids. Trimming removed 5 bases at V and 5 bases at J, with 18 bases between. The CDR3 region has the DNA TGTGCCAGCAGCCAAGGCGTATGGGCGGGAACTGAAGCTTTCTTT. This encodes CASSQGVWAGTEAFF.

This clone was observed a few times. The J gene is TRBJ1-1, the V gene TRBV6-5; D gene unclear. The germline V gene encodes CDR1 MNHEY and CDR2 SVGAGI. V lost 2 bases to trimming and J lost 0 bases, with 7 bases between them. The CDR3 extends over 14 amino acids. CDR3 sequence: CASSYIRMNTEAFF. Written as DNA, the CDR3 is TGTGCCAGCAGTTACATCCGGATGAACACTGAAGCTTTCTTT.

The genes are TRBV4-3 and TRBJ2-3, with D possibly TRBD1 on 6 matching bases. The CDR3 runs 17 residues. V was clipped by 0 bases and J by 6 bases, with 19 bases between them. Germline CDR1 and CDR2: LGHNA and YSLEER. The CDR3 sequence: CASSQDVLWGRADTQYF. DNA of the CDR3: TGCGCCAGCAGCCAAGATGTTCTGTGGGGGCGGGCGGATACGCAGTATTTT.

This clone was recorded a few times. V and J are TRBV29-1 and TRBJ1-1; D ambiguous. V shed 5 bases and J shed 1 base, with 11 bases lying between them. The CDR3 length is 13 residues. Looked up from germline, CDR1 is SQVTM and CDR2 is ANQGSEA. The CDR3 sequence: CSVKRAENTEAFF. The DNA of the CDR3 is TGCAGCGTTAAGAGGGCGGAGAACACTGAAGCTTTCTTT.